The 9 T cell receptor beta chains given below trace back to one sample, sequenced in a study of breast tumors, draining lymph nodes, adjacent tissues. Axillary draining lymph nodes of breast cancer patients supplied the node samples. TCRdb itself ran the multiplex PCR reads through MiXCR, one entry per CDR3 protein. This repertoire shows under 85,000 distinct CDR3 sequences, roughly 20% found once; its top ten account for about 2.5%. Sequencing was done on a sample of axillary lymph node tissue. The source is a female donor with breast cancer. Some clones in this sample may be carry-over from other donors' samples.

This clonotype was seen only a few times. A much larger clone lies one base from this, so it may be a read error. V and J are TRBV7-7 and TRBJ2-5; possibly TRBD1 or TRBD2 for D (5 bases each). Germline values: CDR1 SSHAT, CDR2 FNYEAQ (reference sequence). This CDR3 spans 13 amino acids. In nucleotides, the CDR3 is TGTGCTAGCAGCTGGGACGCTGAAGAGACCCAGTACTTC. This codes for CASSWDAEETQYF. The entire variable domain, with the rest obtained from reference TRBV7-7 and TRBJ2-5, is as follows: GAGVSQSPRYKVTKRGQDVTLRCDPISSHATLYWYQQALGQGPEFLTYFNYEAQPDKSGLPSDRFSAERPEGSISTLTIQRTEQRDSAMYRCASSWDAEETQYFGPGTRLLVL.

There are a few counts of this clonotype. This chain links TRBV30 with TRBJ2-2, with D possibly being TRBD2 (6 bases). Deletions cut 3 bases from V and 4 bases from J, with 12 bases between. The CDR3 length is 14 residues. Germline CDR1 GTSNPN, CDR2 SVGIG (reference sequence). The CDR3 loop reads CAWRFGGSTGELFF. Written as DNA, the CDR3 is TGTGCCTGGAGATTTGGGGGGAGCACCGGGGAGCTGTTTTTT.

This clonotype was observed at least ten times. For the CDR3, the DNA is TGTGCCAGCAGCCCGGGAGGTTCTTGGATGACAGATACGCAGTATTTT. This codes for CASSPGGSWMTDTQYF. The chain carries TRBV7-9 and TRBJ2-3; 7 bases align to TRBD2. V lost 5 bases and J lost 3; bases outside the gene matches: 11. Germline V CDR1 and CDR2: SEHNR, FQNEAQ (reference sequence). This CDR3 comprises 16 residues.

This clonotype has only a few counts. V usage is TRBV5-5 and J usage is TRBJ2-6; 8 bases are shared with TRBD1. Trimming removed 2 bases from V and 0 bases from J; junction bases left unmatched: 7. This CDR3 region has 18 residues. Germline CDR1 SGHKS, CDR2 YYEKEE (reference sequence). In DNA form, the CDR3 reads TGTGCCAGCAGCTTCAGGACAGGGTCGAGCTCTGGGGCCAACGTCCTGACTTTC. Amino acids: CASSFRTGSSSGANVLTF.

The sample holds many counts of this clonotype. This chain joins TRBV5-5 and TRBJ2-7; the D gene is possibly TRBD1 (6 bases). The CDR3 is 16 residues long. V was trimmed by 5 bases and J by 4 bases, leaving 22 bases between them. Germline-derived CDR1 and CDR2 are SGHKS and YYEKEE (reference sequence). This chain's CDR3 is CASSHTPDSRRYEQYF. DNA for the CDR3: TGTGCCAGCAGTCATACCCCGGACAGCAGACGTTACGAGCAGTACTTC. Supplemented by reference TRBV5-5 and TRBJ2-7, the full variable domain reads DAGVTQSPTHLIKTRGQQVTLRCSPISGHKSVSWYQQVLGQGPQFIFQYYEKEERGRGNFPDRFSARQFPNYSSELNVNALLLGDSALYLCASSHTPDSRRYEQYFGPGTRLTVT.

This clonotype was picked up many times. The CDR3 DNA reads as TGTGCCAGCAATCAGAACGTAGGATACGAGCAGTACTTC. Encoded protein: CASNQNVGYEQYF. The chain carries TRBV6-1 and TRBJ2-7, with no clear D. Germline V CDR1 and CDR2: MNHNS, SASEGT. The CDR3 loop spans 13 amino acids. The germline V and J ends were trimmed by 7 bases and 4 bases, with 14 bases remaining between them.

This clonotype was found many times. The rearrangement joins TRBV5-6 to TRBJ2-7; 11 bases agree with TRBD2. With V trimmed by 3 bases and J by 4 bases, 3 bases remained unmatched. Germline V CDR1 and CDR2: SGHDT, YYEEEE. The CDR3 is 14 residues long. CDR3 protein: CASSSGLAVYEQYF. The DNA for the CDR3 is TGTGCCAGCAGCTCGGGACTAGCGGTGTACGAGCAGTACTTC.

This clonotype was recorded many times. The V call is TRBV11-1, the J call TRBJ2-3; 8 bases line up with TRBD2. The CDR3 loop spans 16 amino acids. Germline V CDR1 and CDR2: SGHAT, FQDESV (reference sequence). V shed 1 base and J 9 bases; nucleotides not matched to a gene: 12. CDR3 sequence: CASSLESGSTGGTQYF. The DNA of the CDR3 is TGTGCCAGCAGCTTAGAGAGCGGGAGTACGGGAGGAACGCAGTATTTT.

V is TRBV20-1 and J is TRBJ2-7; D assignment may be TRBD1 or TRBD2 (5 bases each). The CDR3 sequence is 13 residues long. Germline CDR1 reads DFQATT; CDR2 reads SNEGSKA (reference sequence). The V gene lost 4 bases and the J gene lost 9 bases, with 19 bases spanning the gap. Written as DNA, the CDR3 is TGCAGTGCTAATCGACGGGACGGCCACGGGCAGTACTTC. This encodes CSANRRDGHGQYF.